This T cell receptor (beta chain) was sequenced in a study of blood T cells in healthy people across ages. A second PCR of roughly 7 to 11 cycles used a sample-barcoded 5' primer and a J-beta primer mix. TCRdb used MiXCR to reprocess the 5' RACE reads, holding one entry per CDR3 protein. The data show 1.8 million or so distinct CDR3 sequences, about 39% seen once. PBMCs were isolated at a quantity of at least 7 million per sample. The CDR3 length is 12 residues. Per germline, CDR1 SQVTM and CDR2 ANQGSEA. With 5 bases clipped from V and 5 bases from J, the junction kept 4 bases outside the gene matches. This clonotype was counted between two and nine times. Its antigen is currently unknown. Overall study results and limits: TCR beta diversity was tightly associated with the proportion of naive T cells. Per-million-T-cell TCR beta diversity fell roughly linearly with age. Donors of long life had a larger count of naive CD4+ cells and greater diversity than aged donors.

The V and J genes are TRBV29-1 and TRBJ2-5; 8 bases match TRBD1. The TCR sequence derives from a human donor in good health. What was sequenced was blood. The CDR3 DNA reads as TGCAGCGTTATCAGGACAGGGGAGACCCAGTACTTC. It encodes CSVIRTGETQYF.